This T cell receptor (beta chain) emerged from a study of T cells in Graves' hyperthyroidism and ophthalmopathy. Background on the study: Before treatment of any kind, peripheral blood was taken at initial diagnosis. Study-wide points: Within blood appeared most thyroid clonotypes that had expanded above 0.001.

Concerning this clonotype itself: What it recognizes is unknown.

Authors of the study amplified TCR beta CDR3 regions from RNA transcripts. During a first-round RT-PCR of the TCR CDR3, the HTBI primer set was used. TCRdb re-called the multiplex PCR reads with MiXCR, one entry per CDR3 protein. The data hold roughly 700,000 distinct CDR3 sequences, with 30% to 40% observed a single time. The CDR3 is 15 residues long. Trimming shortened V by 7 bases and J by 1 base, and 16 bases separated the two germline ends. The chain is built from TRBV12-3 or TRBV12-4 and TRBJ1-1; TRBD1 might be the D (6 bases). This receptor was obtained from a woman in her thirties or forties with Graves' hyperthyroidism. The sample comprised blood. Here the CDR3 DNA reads TGTGCCAGCACTCCAGAAGGGGGGTCGAACACTGAAGCTTTCTTT. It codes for CASTPEGGSNTEAFF.